A single sample is the source of the 20 T cell receptor beta chains below, sequenced in a study of blood T cell repertoires in COVID-19 (dated by TCRdb to the early 2020s). Library construction relied on the immunoSEQ multiplex PCR assay. What TCRdb holds here is the immuneACCESS table cut down to in-frame rearrangements. Part of the clones is not present; checked against another copy, under half of the missing clones reflect an unresolved V gene, and the others are unexplained. The sample includes about 63,000 clones, with roughly 78% observed a single time. The top ten clonotypes cover about 31% of the sample. Sequenced material: peripheral blood. All receptors come from a human donor in a cohort sampled during active COVID-19.

V gene TRBV7-2 combines with J gene TRBJ2-5; D gene uncertain. Trimming removed 4 bases from V and 5 bases from J, with 8 bases in between. The CDR3 is 12 residues long. Per germline, CDR1 SGHTA and CDR2 FQGNSA. CDR3 coding DNA: TGTGCCAGCAGCTCTCCACGGGAGACCCAGTACTTC. Amino acids: CASSSPRETQYF.

V and J are TRBV3-1 (or the pseudogene TRBV3-2) and TRBJ2-1, with 9 positions matching TRBD2. CDR1 and CDR2 from the germline V gene are LGHDT and YNNKEL (reference sequence). The CDR3 consists of 21 residues. The ends lost 0 bases at V and 2 bases at J; junction bases unmatched: 17. The CDR3 region is CASSQDSASGTPRGAYNEQFF. In DNA, the CDR3 is TGTGCCAGCAGCCAAGATTCGGCTAGCGGGACTCCTCGAGGGGCCTACAATGAGCAGTTCTTC.

The J gene is TRBJ1-2, the V gene TRBV30, with D maybe TRBD1 (6 bases). The CDR3 is 13 residues long. CDR1 GTSNPN and CDR2 SVGIG come from the germline V gene (reference sequence). The V and J ends lost 4 bases and 5 bases respectively, with 14 bases between them. CDR3 nucleotides: TGTGCCTGGAAAACAGGGTTTATATATGGCTACACCTTC. This sequence encodes CAWKTGFIYGYTF.

The V gene is TRBV6-5, the J gene TRBJ2-1, with no clear D. V lost 7 bases and J lost 5, with 12 bases in between. Germline CDR1 and CDR2: MNHEY and SVGAGI. This CDR3 is 13 amino acids long. The CDR3 here is CASNRLQHNEQFF. CDR3 in DNA: TGTGCCAGCAATAGACTCCAACACAATGAGCAGTTCTTC.

V is TRBV19 and J is TRBJ2-3; D is perhaps TRBD1 (6 bases). V lost 7 bases, J lost 5 bases, and 19 bases lay in between. Germline CDR1 is LNHDA and CDR2 is SQIVND (reference sequence). The CDR3 consists of 15 residues. Here the CDR3 DNA reads TGTGCCAGTACCCCCGAGGGACACCCGGGAGATACGCAGTATTTT. It codes for CASTPEGHPGDTQYF.

About this clone: The sample holds other DNA sequences that translate to the same CDR3. The chain recombines TRBV19 with TRBJ1-5; D is undetermined. The CDR3 is made up of 15 amino acids. Germline assignment: CDR1 LNHDA and CDR2 SQIVND (reference sequence). Trimming removed 0 bases at V and 1 base at J, with 7 bases between. The CDR3 is CASSIDPRSNQPQHF. In DNA, the CDR3 is TGTGCCAGTAGTATAGACCCTCGGAGCAATCAGCCCCAGCATTTT. The variable domain in full, completed from reference TRBV19 and TRBJ1-5, reads DGGITQSPKYLFRKEGQNVTLSCEQNLNHDAMYWYRQDPGQGLRLIYYSQIVNDFQKGDIAEGYSVSREKKESFPLTVTSAQKNPTAFYLCASSIDPRSNQPQHFGDGTRLSIL.

This chain links TRBV7-3 with TRBJ2-3; 8 positions agree with TRBD2. Germline-derived CDR1 and CDR2 are SGHTA and FQGTGA. This CDR3 has 17 residues. Germline trimming cut 4 bases from V and 0 bases from J; bases unmatched to any gene: 9. In DNA form, the CDR3 reads TGTGCCAGCAGCTCCCTGGGCGGGAGGTCTAGCACAGATACGCAGTATTTT. Protein: CASSSLGGRSSTDTQYF. Supplemented by reference TRBV7-3 and TRBJ2-3, the full variable domain reads GAGVSQTPSNKVTEKGKYVELRCDPISGHTALYWYRQSLGQGPEFLIYFQGTGAADDSGLPNDRFFAVRPEGSVSTLKIQRTERGDSAVYLCASSSLGGRSSTDTQYFGPGTRLTVL.

This chain joins TRBV7-9 and TRBJ1-2; tentatively, D is TRBD1 (6 bases). Trimming pared 3 bases from V and 6 bases from J, leaving 17 bases between. The CDR3 loop spans 15 amino acids. Germline V CDR1 and CDR2: SEHNR, FQNEAQ (reference sequence). The CDR3 region is CASSFLNRVENGYTF. The CDR3 coding sequence is TGTGCCAGCAGCTTCCTCAACAGGGTGGAAAATGGCTACACCTTC.

This sequence joins TRBV18 and TRBJ2-1, with TRBD1 matching 9 bases. Germline V gene lookup returns CDR1 KGHSH and CDR2 LQKENI. V gave up 3 bases and J gave up 0 bases; unmatched junction bases: 0. CDR3 length equals 15 residues. CDR3 DNA: TGTGCCAGCTCACCGGGACAGGGCTCCTACAATGAGCAGTTCTTC. Translating gives CASSPGQGSYNEQFF.

CDR3 coding DNA: TGTGCCAGCAGGATAGGGGCCGGGGAGCTGTTTTTT. The encoded protein is CASRIGAGELFF. The V call is TRBV2, the J call TRBJ2-2; possibly TRBD1 for D (5 bases). Germline lookup yields CDR1 SNHLY and CDR2 FYNNEI. The CDR3 has 12 amino acids. V was shortened by 6 bases and J by 6 bases, with 8 bases between the two germline ends.

The gene calls are TRBV7-2 and TRBJ2-1; 10 bases are a match to TRBD2. Germline V gene lookup returns CDR1 SGHTA and CDR2 FQGNSA. This CDR3 region has 15 residues. The J segment lost 7 bases and the V segment lost 5 bases, leaving 8 bases of the junction unmatched. CDR3 protein: CASSASGRTENEQFF. In DNA, the CDR3 is TGTGCCAGCAGCGCTAGCGGGAGAACTGAAAATGAGCAGTTCTTC.

The DNA for the CDR3 is TGTGCCAGCACCCCGGGGGGCGAGACCCAGTACTTC. It encodes CASTPGGETQYF. The chain carries TRBV11-3 and TRBJ2-5, with TRBD2 as a possible D gene (7 bases). CDR1 SGHNT and CDR2 YENEEA come from the germline V gene. This CDR3 region has 12 residues. V lost 7 bases, J lost 5 bases, and 11 bases lay in between.

V is TRBV4-1 and J is TRBJ2-7; 9 nucleotides agree with TRBD2. The CDR3 totals 16 residues. Germline V gene sequence: CDR1 MGHRA, CDR2 YSYEKL. V lost 3 bases to trimming and J lost 6 bases; unmatched junction nucleotides: 12. The CDR3 spells CASSQGSGRGNGEQYF. CDR3 bases: TGCGCCAGCAGCCAGGGTAGCGGGAGAGGTAACGGCGAGCAGTACTTC.

The chain joins TRBV4-2 to TRBJ2-7; 10 positions match TRBD2. The junction had 7 bases not matched to a gene; V was cut back by 0 bases and J by 2 bases. Germline-derived CDR1 and CDR2 are LGHNA and YNFKEQ. The CDR3 is 17 amino acids. The CDR3: CASSQERSSGGPYEQYF. For the CDR3, the DNA is TGTGCCAGCAGCCAAGAAAGAAGTAGCGGGGGGCCCTACGAGCAGTACTTC.

The rearrangement joins TRBV7-2 to TRBJ2-1, with D tentatively TRBD2 (5 bases). Germline CDR1 reads SGHTA; CDR2 reads FQGNSA. V shed 1 base and J shed 7 bases, with 11 bases lying between them. The CDR3 is 14 residues long. CDR3 nucleotides: TGTGCCAGCAGCTTAGACCCGGGATGGAATGAGCAGTTCTTC. Translating gives CASSLDPGWNEQFF. The full variable domain, completed using reference TRBV7-2 and TRBJ2-1, is GAGVSQSPSNKVTEKGKDVELRCDPISGHTALYWYRQSLGQGLEFLIYFQGNSAPDKSGLPSDRFSAERTGGSVSTLTIQRTQQEDSAVYLCASSLDPGWNEQFFGPGTRLTVL.

The gene calls are TRBV6-5 and TRBJ1-3, with 9 bases aligning to TRBD1. Losses at the gene ends were 7 bases for V and 4 bases for J; bases not matched to a gene: 5. This CDR3 contains 14 residues. Germline V gene data show CDR1 as MNHEY and CDR2 as SVGAGI. DNA of the CDR3: TGTGCCAGCACCAAAGGGACAGGGGGAAACACCATATATTTT. Amino acids: CASTKGTGGNTIYF.

The CDR3 region has the DNA TGTGCCAGCAGCCCGCTACAACCCGGGTTTCGGAGCTCTGGAAACACCATATATTTT. Translated, it gives CASSPLQPGFRSSGNTIYF. The chain recombines TRBV3-1 (or the pseudogene TRBV3-2) with TRBJ1-3; D unclear. Germline V gene data show CDR1 as LGHDT and CDR2 as YNNKEL (reference sequence). The V gene lost 4 bases and the J gene lost 0 bases, with 22 bases spanning the gap. The CDR3 totals 19 residues.

The chain uses TRBV15 and TRBJ2-3, with TRBD2 identical over 7 bases. V shed 0 bases and J 4 bases; nucleotides not matched to a gene: 7. The CDR3 spans 16 residues. Germline V CDR1 and CDR2: LNHNV, YYDKDF (reference sequence). The CDR3 reads CATSRDGGGSPDTQYF. For the CDR3, the DNA is TGTGCCACCAGCAGAGACGGGGGAGGGAGCCCAGATACGCAGTATTTT.

This CDR3 is CASSYSMGQMNTEAFF. CDR3 DNA sequence: TGTGCCAGCAGTTACTCTATGGGACAAATGAACACTGAAGCTTTCTTT. The chain combines TRBV6-2 or TRBV6-3 with TRBJ1-1; maybe TRBD1 (6 bases). The V gene lost 0 bases and the J gene lost 0 bases, with 11 bases spanning the gap. CDR3 length: 16 residues. From germline, CDR1 is MNHEY and CDR2 SVGEGT.

This clone was found once. This rearrangement joins TRBV28 to TRBJ1-2; D not certain. Germline V gives CDR1 MDHEN, CDR2 SYDVKM. V was pared by 6 bases and J by 8 bases, with 16 bases between. The CDR3 totals 13 residues. The CDR3 loop is CASSRPPGNGYTF. The DNA for the CDR3 is TGTGCCAGCAGCCGCCCCCCGGGGAACGGCTACACCTTC.